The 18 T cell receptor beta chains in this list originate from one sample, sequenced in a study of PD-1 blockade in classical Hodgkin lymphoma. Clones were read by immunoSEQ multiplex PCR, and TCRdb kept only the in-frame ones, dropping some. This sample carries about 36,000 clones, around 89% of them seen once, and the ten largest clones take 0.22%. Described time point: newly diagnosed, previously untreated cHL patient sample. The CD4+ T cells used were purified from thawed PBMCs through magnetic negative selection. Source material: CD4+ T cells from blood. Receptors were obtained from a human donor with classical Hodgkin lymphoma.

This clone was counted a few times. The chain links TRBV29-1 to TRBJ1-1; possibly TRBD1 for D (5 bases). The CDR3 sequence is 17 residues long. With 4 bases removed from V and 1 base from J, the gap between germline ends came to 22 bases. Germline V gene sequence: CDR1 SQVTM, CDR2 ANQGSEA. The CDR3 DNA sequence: TGCAGCGTTGTTTCCCGTATCAGGGATGCTGGGAACACTGAAGCTTTCTTT. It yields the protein CSVVSRIRDAGNTEAFF.

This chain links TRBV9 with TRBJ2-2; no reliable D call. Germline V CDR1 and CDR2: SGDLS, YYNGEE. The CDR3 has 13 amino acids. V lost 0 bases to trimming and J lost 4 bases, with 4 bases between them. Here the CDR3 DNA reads TGTGCCAGCAGCGTAGGGGTCACCGGGGAGCTGTTTTTT. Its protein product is CASSVGVTGELFF.

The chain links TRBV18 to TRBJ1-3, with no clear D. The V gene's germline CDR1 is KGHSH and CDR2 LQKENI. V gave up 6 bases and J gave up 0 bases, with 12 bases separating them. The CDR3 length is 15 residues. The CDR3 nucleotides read TGTGCCAGCTCTCCCGGTTCCCTCTCTGGAAACACCATATATTTT. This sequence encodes CASSPGSLSGNTIYF.

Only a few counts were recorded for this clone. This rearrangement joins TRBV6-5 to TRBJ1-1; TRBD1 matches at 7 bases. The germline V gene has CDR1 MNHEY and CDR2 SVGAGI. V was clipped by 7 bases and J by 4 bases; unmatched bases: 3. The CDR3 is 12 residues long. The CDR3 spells CASNRGGTEAFF. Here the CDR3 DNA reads TGTGCCAGCAACAGGGGAGGCACTGAAGCTTTCTTT.

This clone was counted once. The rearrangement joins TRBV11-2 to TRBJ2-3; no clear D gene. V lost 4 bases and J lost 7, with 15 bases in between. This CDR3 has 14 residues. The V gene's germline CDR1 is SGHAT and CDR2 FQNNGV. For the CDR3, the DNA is TGTGCCAGCAGCTCCGTCCGTTTAAGATATACGCAGTATTTT. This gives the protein CASSSVRLRYTQYF.

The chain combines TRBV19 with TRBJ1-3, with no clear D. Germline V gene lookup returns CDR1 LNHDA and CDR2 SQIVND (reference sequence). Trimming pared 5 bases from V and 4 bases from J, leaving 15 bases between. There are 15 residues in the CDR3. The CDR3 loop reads CASSPTRTSGNTIYF. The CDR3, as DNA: TGTGCCAGTAGTCCAACCCGGACTTCAGGAAACACCATATATTTT.

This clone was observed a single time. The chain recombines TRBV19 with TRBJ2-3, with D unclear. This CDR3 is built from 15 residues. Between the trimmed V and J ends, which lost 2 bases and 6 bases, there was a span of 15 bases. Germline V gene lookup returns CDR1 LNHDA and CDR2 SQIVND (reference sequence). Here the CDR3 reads CASSITKGKFDTQYF. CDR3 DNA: TGTGCCAGTAGTATAACAAAAGGAAAGTTCGATACGCAGTATTTT.

The CDR3, as DNA: TGTGCCAGCAGTGAAGGAGTCCTTGGAGGTAGCCAAGAGACCCAGTACTTC. This translates into CASSEGVLGGSQETQYF. The V gene is TRBV2, the J gene TRBJ2-5, with a weak D call TRBD2 (5 bases). This CDR3 spans 17 amino acids. CDR1 is SNHLY and CDR2 is FYNNEI in the germline V gene. The germline V and J ends were trimmed by 1 base and 1 base, with 16 bases remaining between them.

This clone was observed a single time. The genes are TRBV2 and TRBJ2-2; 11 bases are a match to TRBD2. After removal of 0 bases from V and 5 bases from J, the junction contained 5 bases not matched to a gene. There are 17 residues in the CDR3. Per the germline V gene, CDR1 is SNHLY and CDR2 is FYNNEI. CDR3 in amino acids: CASSEAGLAGGTGELFF. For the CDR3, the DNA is TGTGCCAGCAGTGAAGCGGGTCTAGCGGGGGGAACCGGGGAGCTGTTTTTT.

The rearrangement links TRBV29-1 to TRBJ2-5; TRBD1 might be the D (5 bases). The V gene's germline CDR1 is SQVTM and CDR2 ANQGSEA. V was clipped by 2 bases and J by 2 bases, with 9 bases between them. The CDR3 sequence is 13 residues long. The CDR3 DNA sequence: TGCAGCGTTGAAAGGAACAGGCAAGAGACCCAGTACTTC. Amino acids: CSVERNRQETQYF.

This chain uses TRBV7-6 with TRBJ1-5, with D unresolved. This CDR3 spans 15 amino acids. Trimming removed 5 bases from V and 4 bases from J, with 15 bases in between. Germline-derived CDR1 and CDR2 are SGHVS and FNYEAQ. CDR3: CASSGQAGRNQPQHF. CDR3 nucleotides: TGTGCCAGCAGCGGGCAGGCGGGGAGAAATCAGCCCCAGCATTTT. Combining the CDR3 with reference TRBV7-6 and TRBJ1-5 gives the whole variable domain GAGVSQSPRYKVTKRGQDVALRCDPISGHVSLYWYRQALGQGPEFLTYFNYEAQQDKSGLPNDRFSAERPEGSISTLTIQRTEQRDSAMYRCASSGQAGRNQPQHFGDGTRLSIL.

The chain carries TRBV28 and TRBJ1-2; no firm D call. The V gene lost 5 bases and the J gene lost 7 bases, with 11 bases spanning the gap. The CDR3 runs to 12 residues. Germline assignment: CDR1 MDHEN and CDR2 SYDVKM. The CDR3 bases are TGTGCCAGCAGTCGTTCCGGGTTTGGCTACACCTTC. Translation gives CASSRSGFGYTF.

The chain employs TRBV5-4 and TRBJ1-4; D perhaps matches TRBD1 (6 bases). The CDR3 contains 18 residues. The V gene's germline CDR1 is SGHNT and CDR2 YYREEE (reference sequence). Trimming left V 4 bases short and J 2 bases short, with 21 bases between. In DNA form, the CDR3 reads TGTGCCAGCAGCACCCGTGTTAGCGCGGGACACACTAATGAAAAACTGTTTTTT. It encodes CASSTRVSAGHTNEKLFF.

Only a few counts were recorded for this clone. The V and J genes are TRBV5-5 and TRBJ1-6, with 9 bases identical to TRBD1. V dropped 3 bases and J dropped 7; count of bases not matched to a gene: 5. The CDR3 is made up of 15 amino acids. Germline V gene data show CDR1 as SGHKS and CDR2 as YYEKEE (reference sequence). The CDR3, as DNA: TGTGCCAGCAGCTGGGACAGGGTGGAGAATTCACCCCTCCACTTT. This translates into CASSWDRVENSPLHF. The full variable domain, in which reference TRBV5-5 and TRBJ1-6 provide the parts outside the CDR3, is DAGVTQSPTHLIKTRGQQVTLRCSPISGHKSVSWYQQVLGQGPQFIFQYYEKEERGRGNFPDRFSARQFPNYSSELNVNALLLGDSALYLCASSWDRVENSPLHFGNGTRLTVT.

The CDR3: CAISDAGGAPTDTQYF. The CDR3 DNA reads as TGTGCCATCAGTGACGCTGGCGGGGCCCCCACAGATACGCAGTATTTT. The chain combines TRBV10-3 with TRBJ2-3; tentatively, D is TRBD2 (6 bases). CDR3 length equals 16 residues. Germline V gene sequence: CDR1 ENHRY, CDR2 SYGVKD. Deletions cut 3 bases from V and 2 bases from J, with 15 bases between.

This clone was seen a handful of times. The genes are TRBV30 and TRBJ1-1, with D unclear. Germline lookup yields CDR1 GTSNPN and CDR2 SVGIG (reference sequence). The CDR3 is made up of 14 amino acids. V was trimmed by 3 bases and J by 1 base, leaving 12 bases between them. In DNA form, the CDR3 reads TGTGCCTGGAGCCTCCAGGTATCGAACACTGAAGCTTTCTTT. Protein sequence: CAWSLQVSNTEAFF.

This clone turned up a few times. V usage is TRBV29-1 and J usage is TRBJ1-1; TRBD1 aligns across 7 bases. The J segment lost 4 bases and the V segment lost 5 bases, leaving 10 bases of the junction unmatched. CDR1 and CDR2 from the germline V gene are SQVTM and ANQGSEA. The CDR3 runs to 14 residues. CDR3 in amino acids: CSVSKGARGTEAFF. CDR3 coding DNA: TGCAGCGTTAGTAAGGGGGCGCGGGGCACTGAAGCTTTCTTT.

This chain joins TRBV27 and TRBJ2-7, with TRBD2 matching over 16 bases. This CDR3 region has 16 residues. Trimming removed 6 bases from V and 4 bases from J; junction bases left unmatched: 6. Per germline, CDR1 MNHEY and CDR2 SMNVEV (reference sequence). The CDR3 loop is CASSNPGLAGGYEQYF. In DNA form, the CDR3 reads TGTGCCAGCAGCAATCCGGGACTAGCGGGAGGGTACGAGCAGTACTTC.